These T cell receptor beta chains were read from a single sample in a study of early stage breast cancer tumors. Only in-frame clones appear in the TCRdb table, and some are missing; sequencing was by immunoSEQ multiplex PCR. The sample shows about 41,000 clones, around 72% of them seen only once. Specimen: blood. The source of these receptors is a person aged 45 to 59 with breast cancer. Both conserved end residues are part of each CDR3. Fields, in order: J gene, D gene, clone size, V gene, CDR3 protein, CDR3 DNA. A D gene is named only where the DNA matches it firmly. The size entry is marked missing in some rows and otherwise reads once, few, many or a size class.

J gene: TRBJ2-7
D gene: .
clone size: .
V gene: TRBV7-2
CDR3 protein: CASSWTASYEQYF
CDR3 DNA: TGTGCCAGCAGCTGGACTGCTTCCTACGAGCAGTACTTC

J gene: TRBJ2-3
D gene: .
clone size: few
V gene: TRBV7-9
CDR3 protein: CASSPSYFTQYF
CDR3 DNA: TGTGCCAGCAGCCCTAGCTACTTTACGCAGTATTTT

J gene: TRBJ1-4
D gene: .
clone size: .
V gene: TRBV11-2
CDR3 protein: CASSPNRANEKLFF
CDR3 DNA: TGTGCCAGCAGCCCAAACAGGGCAAATGAAAAACTGTTTTTT

J gene: TRBJ2-1
D gene: .
clone size: .
V gene: TRBV11-2
CDR3 protein: CASSLARGFSEQFF
CDR3 DNA: TGTGCCAGCAGCTTAGCAAGGGGTTTTAGTGAGCAGTTCTTC

J gene: TRBJ2-1
D gene: TRBD1
clone size: .
V gene: TRBV11-2
CDR3 protein: CASSIGTGVYNEQFF
CDR3 DNA: TGTGCCAGCAGCATCGGGACAGGGGTATACAATGAGCAGTTCTTC

J gene: TRBJ2-5
D gene: TRBD2
clone size: once
V gene: TRBV5-1
CDR3 protein: CASSGGLAVGRKETQYF
CDR3 DNA: TGCGCCAGCAGCGGGGGACTAGCGGTAGGTCGAAAAGAGACCCAGTACTTC

J gene: TRBJ1-1
D gene: .
clone size: few
V gene: TRBV2
CDR3 protein: CASRGETRTEAFF
CDR3 DNA: TGTGCCAGCAGAGGCGAGACGCGGACTGAAGCTTTCTTT

J gene: TRBJ2-3
D gene: .
clone size: .
V gene: TRBV5-5
CDR3 protein: CASSSTVLGTDTQYF
CDR3 DNA: TGTGCCAGCAGCTCGACAGTTCTTGGCACAGATACGCAGTATTTT

J gene: TRBJ2-7
D gene: TRBD1
clone size: .
V gene: TRBV15
CDR3 protein: CATSIYRGSYEQYF
CDR3 DNA: TGTGCCACCAGCATTTACAGGGGCTCCTACGAGCAGTACTTC

J gene: TRBJ2-1
D gene: TRBD2
clone size: many
V gene: TRBV5-1
CDR3 protein: CASRLDVAGVNEQFF
CDR3 DNA: TGCGCCAGCAGGCTGGATGTAGCGGGGGTTAATGAGCAGTTCTTC

J gene: TRBJ2-3
D gene: .
clone size: once
V gene: TRBV4-2
CDR3 protein: CASARVEVTDTQYF
CDR3 DNA: TGTGCCAGCGCGAGGGTCGAGGTGACAGATACGCAGTATTTT

J gene: TRBJ2-7
D gene: .
clone size: .
V gene: TRBV10-1
CDR3 protein: CASSERVTYEQYF
CDR3 DNA: TGCGCCAGCAGTGAGCGGGTGACCTACGAGCAGTACTTC

J gene: TRBJ1-2
D gene: TRBD1
clone size: .
V gene: TRBV7-2
CDR3 protein: CASSTGQGTRYGYTF
CDR3 DNA: TGTGCCAGCAGCACCGGACAGGGGACTAGGTATGGCTACACCTTC

J gene: TRBJ1-1
D gene: .
clone size: .
V gene: TRBV9
CDR3 protein: CASSGGTLNTEAFF
CDR3 DNA: TGTGCCAGCAGCGGAGGTACGCTGAACACTGAAGCTTTCTTT

J gene: TRBJ2-1
D gene: .
clone size: .
V gene: TRBV5-1
CDR3 protein: CASSAGNSLGEQFF
CDR3 DNA: TGCGCCAGCAGCGCCGGGAATAGCTTGGGTGAGCAGTTCTTC

J gene: TRBJ1-1
D gene: TRBD1
clone size: .
V gene: TRBV5-6
CDR3 protein: CASSPETGLNTEAFF
CDR3 DNA: TGTGCCAGCAGCCCAGAGACAGGGCTGAACACTGAAGCTTTCTTT

J gene: TRBJ1-2
D gene: .
clone size: few
V gene: TRBV6-1
CDR3 protein: CASSETPGYGYTF
CDR3 DNA: TGTGCCAGCAGTGAAACCCCGGGGTATGGCTACACCTTC

J gene: TRBJ2-1
D gene: .
clone size: once
V gene: TRBV7-6
CDR3 protein: CASSAYPGLEDHNEQFF
CDR3 DNA: TGTGCCAGCAGCGCCTACCCGGGACTCGAGGACCACAATGAGCAGTTCTTC

J gene: TRBJ1-1
D gene: .
clone size: .
V gene: TRBV11-2
CDR3 protein: CASSFGAGDTEAFF
CDR3 DNA: TGTGCCAGCAGCTTCGGGGCAGGGGACACTGAAGCTTTCTTT

J gene: TRBJ2-2
D gene: TRBD1
clone size: once
V gene: TRBV2
CDR3 protein: CASKDRGQGELFF
CDR3 DNA: TGTGCCAGCAAGGACAGGGGGCAAGGGGAGCTGTTTTTT

J gene: TRBJ2-5
D gene: .
clone size: .
V gene: TRBV11-2
CDR3 protein: CASSSTSGETQYF
CDR3 DNA: TGTGCCAGCAGCAGCACTAGTGGGGAGACCCAGTACTTC

J gene: TRBJ1-5
D gene: .
clone size: .
V gene: TRBV6-1
CDR3 protein: CASTPATISNQPQHF
CDR3 DNA: TGTGCCAGCACCCCAGCCACTATAAGCAATCAGCCCCAGCATTTT

J gene: TRBJ2-1
D gene: TRBD1
clone size: .
V gene: TRBV19
CDR3 protein: CASSWGQGNLLNEQFF
CDR3 DNA: TGTGCCAGTAGTTGGGGACAGGGAAATTTGCTGAATGAGCAGTTCTTC

J gene: TRBJ1-1
D gene: TRBD1
clone size: few
V gene: TRBV6-5
CDR3 protein: CATGAGGGNAAFF
CDR3 DNA: TGTGCCACAGGCGCAGGGGGCGGGAACGCAGCTTTCTTT

J gene: TRBJ1-4
D gene: .
clone size: .
V gene: TRBV6-5
CDR3 protein: CASSSKDSATNEKLFF
CDR3 DNA: TGTGCCAGCAGTTCAAAGGACAGCGCGACTAATGAAAAACTGTTTTTT

J gene: TRBJ2-7
D gene: TRBD2
clone size: .
V gene: TRBV29-1
CDR3 protein: CSVSLATSSYEQYF
CDR3 DNA: TGCAGCGTTTCACTAGCGACCTCCTCCTACGAGCAGTACTTC

J gene: TRBJ1-6
D gene: .
clone size: .
V gene: TRBV5-6
CDR3 protein: CASSSTGSNSPLHF
CDR3 DNA: TGTGCCAGCAGCTCGACAGGTTCTAATTCACCCCTCCACTTT

J gene: TRBJ1-4
D gene: .
clone size: .
V gene: TRBV6-5
CDR3 protein: CASRRGPNEKLFF
CDR3 DNA: TGTGCCAGCAGGCGGGGACCTAATGAAAAACTGTTTTTT

J gene: TRBJ2-1
D gene: TRBD2
clone size: .
V gene: TRBV9
CDR3 protein: CASSGSGGAGEQFF
CDR3 DNA: TGTGCCAGCAGCGGAAGCGGGGGGGCCGGGGAGCAGTTCTTC

J gene: TRBJ2-1
D gene: TRBD2
clone size: .
V gene: TRBV7-9
CDR3 protein: CASSLWAGVADNEQFF
CDR3 DNA: TGTGCCAGCAGCTTATGGGCGGGAGTGGCGGACAATGAGCAGTTCTTC

J gene: TRBJ2-1
D gene: .
clone size: .
V gene: TRBV19
CDR3 protein: CASSHLTHEQFF
CDR3 DNA: TGTGCCAGTAGTCACTTGACACACGAGCAGTTCTTC

J gene: TRBJ2-1
D gene: .
clone size: .
V gene: TRBV7-3
CDR3 protein: CASSLAGSSYNEQFF
CDR3 DNA: TGTGCCAGCAGCTTGGCGGGAAGCTCCTACAATGAGCAGTTCTTC

J gene: TRBJ2-3
D gene: TRBD2
clone size: .
V gene: TRBV9
CDR3 protein: CASSTGLAESTDTQYF
CDR3 DNA: TGTGCCAGCAGCACGGGACTAGCGGAGAGCACAGATACGCAGTATTTT

J gene: TRBJ2-7
D gene: .
clone size: .
V gene: TRBV12-2
CDR3 protein: CASRYPTRLTLLAGGPEEQYF
CDR3 DNA: TGTGCAAGTCGCTACCCGACACGGCTAACCCTCCTAGCGGGAGGGCCGGAGGAGCAGTACTTC

J gene: TRBJ2-2
D gene: TRBD1
clone size: .
V gene: TRBV5-6
CDR3 protein: CASSLEQGAGTGELFF
CDR3 DNA: TGTGCCAGCAGCTTGGAACAGGGGGCGGGCACCGGGGAGCTGTTTTTT

J gene: TRBJ2-2
D gene: TRBD2
clone size: .
V gene: TRBV7-2
CDR3 protein: CASSSRAGGSNTGELFF
CDR3 DNA: TGTGCCAGCAGCTCCAGAGCGGGGGGTTCCAACACCGGGGAGCTGTTTTTT

J gene: TRBJ2-3
D gene: .
clone size: .
V gene: TRBV7-8
CDR3 protein: CASSLPLSADTQYF
CDR3 DNA: TGTGCCAGCAGCTTACCTCTTAGCGCAGATACGCAGTATTTT

J gene: TRBJ2-5
D gene: TRBD2
clone size: .
V gene: TRBV11-2
CDR3 protein: CASSTGTRETQYF
CDR3 DNA: TGTGCCAGCAGCACCGGGACTAGAGAGACCCAGTACTTC

J gene: TRBJ2-7
D gene: .
clone size: once
V gene: TRBV5-5
CDR3 protein: CASSFGLQGYEQYF
CDR3 DNA: TGTGCCAGCAGCTTCGGACTCCAAGGCTACGAGCAGTACTTC

J gene: TRBJ2-2
D gene: .
clone size: .
V gene: TRBV2
CDR3 protein: CASRERATNTGELFF
CDR3 DNA: TGTGCCAGCCGGGAGCGGGCTACGAACACCGGGGAGCTGTTTTTT

J gene: TRBJ2-1
D gene: .
clone size: .
V gene: TRBV5-4
CDR3 protein: CASKPLSGTGDNEQFF
CDR3 DNA: TGTGCCAGCAAACCATTGTCCGGGACTGGAGATAATGAGCAGTTCTTC

J gene: TRBJ2-3
D gene: TRBD2
clone size: .
V gene: TRBV18
CDR3 protein: CASSPPGLAGGTDTQYF
CDR3 DNA: TGTGCCAGCTCACCCCCAGGACTAGCGGGAGGCACAGATACGCAGTATTTT

J gene: TRBJ1-2
D gene: .
clone size: .
V gene: TRBV5-1
CDR3 protein: CASSLAGDTPRGGYTF
CDR3 DNA: TGCGCCAGCAGCTTGGCCGGGGACACTCCTCGCGGTGGCTACACCTTC

J gene: TRBJ2-1
D gene: TRBD2
clone size: .
V gene: TRBV6-5
CDR3 protein: CASSYRGRNNEQFF
CDR3 DNA: TGTGCCAGCAGTTACCGCGGGAGGAACAATGAGCAGTTCTTC

J gene: TRBJ2-3
D gene: .
clone size: .
V gene: TRBV5-4
CDR3 protein: CASSFGLGSGTTDTQYF
CDR3 DNA: TGTGCCAGCAGCTTTGGGTTAGGTAGCGGAACCACAGATACGCAGTATTTT

J gene: TRBJ1-4
D gene: .
clone size: .
V gene: TRBV5-8
CDR3 protein: CASRPGLTDNEKLFF
CDR3 DNA: TGTGCCAGCAGGCCAGGGTTGACAGATAATGAAAAACTGTTTTTT

J gene: TRBJ2-4
D gene: .
clone size: few
V gene: TRBV18
CDR3 protein: CASSLGNDKNIQYF
CDR3 DNA: TGTGCCAGCTCACTCGGGAACGACAAAAACATTCAGTACTTC

J gene: TRBJ2-7
D gene: .
clone size: .
V gene: TRBV6-1
CDR3 protein: CASSDQGIGVEQYF
CDR3 DNA: TGTGCCAGCAGTGATCAGGGGATCGGGGTGGAGCAGTACTTC

J gene: TRBJ2-3
D gene: TRBD2
clone size: .
V gene: TRBV7-2
CDR3 protein: CASSGGMTDTQYF
CDR3 DNA: TGTGCCAGTAGCGGGGGGATGACAGATACGCAGTATTTT

J gene: TRBJ1-2
D gene: .
clone size: few
V gene: TRBV2
CDR3 protein: CASSEVGGEVGGYTF
CDR3 DNA: TGTGCCAGCAGTGAAGTTGGGGGGGAGGTTGGTGGCTACACCTTC

J gene: TRBJ2-6
D gene: .
clone size: .
V gene: TRBV15
CDR3 protein: CATSRDLADSGANVLTF
CDR3 DNA: TGTGCCACCAGCAGAGATTTGGCGGACTCTGGGGCCAACGTCCTGACTTTC

J gene: TRBJ1-5
D gene: .
clone size: few
V gene: TRBV18
CDR3 protein: CASSPANSNQPQHF
CDR3 DNA: TGTGCCAGCTCACCTGCTAATAGCAATCAGCCCCAGCATTTT

J gene: TRBJ2-7
D gene: .
clone size: .
V gene: TRBV6-5
CDR3 protein: CASSSNSESSYEQYF
CDR3 DNA: TGTGCCAGCAGCTCTAATAGCGAGAGCTCCTACGAGCAGTACTTC

J gene: TRBJ2-3
D gene: TRBD1
clone size: .
V gene: TRBV6-1
CDR3 protein: CASLGGDRGQDTQYF
CDR3 DNA: TGTGCCAGCCTAGGCGGGGACAGGGGTCAGGATACGCAGTATTTT